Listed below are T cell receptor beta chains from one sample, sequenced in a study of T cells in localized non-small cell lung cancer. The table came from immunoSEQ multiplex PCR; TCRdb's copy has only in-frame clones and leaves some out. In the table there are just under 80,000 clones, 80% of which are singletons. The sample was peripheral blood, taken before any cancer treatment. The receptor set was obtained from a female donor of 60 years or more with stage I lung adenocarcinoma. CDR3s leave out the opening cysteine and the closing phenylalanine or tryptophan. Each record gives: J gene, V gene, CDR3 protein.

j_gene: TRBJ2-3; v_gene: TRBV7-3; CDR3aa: ASSPSAFGLAGTDTQY
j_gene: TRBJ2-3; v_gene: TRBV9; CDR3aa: ASSVGVGDRGTDTQY
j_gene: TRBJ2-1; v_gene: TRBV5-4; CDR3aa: ASDSGGKSYNEQF
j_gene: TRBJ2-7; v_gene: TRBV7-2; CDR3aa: ASSVDPNYEQY
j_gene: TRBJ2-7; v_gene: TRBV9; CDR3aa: ASSVGDSSYEQY
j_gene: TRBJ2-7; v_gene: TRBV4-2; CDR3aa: ASSPNSGSSYEQY
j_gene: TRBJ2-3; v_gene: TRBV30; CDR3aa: AWTVGPLRGPADTQY
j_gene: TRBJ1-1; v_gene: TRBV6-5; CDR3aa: ASRLTGPNTEAF
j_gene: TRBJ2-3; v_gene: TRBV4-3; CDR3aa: ASSHLNLQY
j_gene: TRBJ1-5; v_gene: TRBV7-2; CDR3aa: ASSLTAGLGNQPQH
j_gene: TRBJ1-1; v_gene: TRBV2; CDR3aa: ASSADRLNTEAF
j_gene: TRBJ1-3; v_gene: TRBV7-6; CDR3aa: ASSLDLGAGLNNSGNTIY
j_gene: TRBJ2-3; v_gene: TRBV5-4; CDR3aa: ASSVDRSTDTQY
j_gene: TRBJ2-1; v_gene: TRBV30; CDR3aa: AWSVEESAAYNEQF
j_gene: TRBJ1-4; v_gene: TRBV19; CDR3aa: ASIGQPRNEKLF
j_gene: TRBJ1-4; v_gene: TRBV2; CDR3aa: ASSEARRGGGIEKLF
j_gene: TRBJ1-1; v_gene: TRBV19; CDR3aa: ASSIILGQGAEAF
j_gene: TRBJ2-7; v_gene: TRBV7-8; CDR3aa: ASSLGGTGTKEQY
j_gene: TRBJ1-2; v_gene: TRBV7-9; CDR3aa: ASSLLTATYGYT
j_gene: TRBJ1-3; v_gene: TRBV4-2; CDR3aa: ASSQTMSSGNTIY